This T cell receptor beta chain was captured by sequencing in a study of blood T cell repertoires in COVID-19. As for the study in general: There were acute and convalescent COVID-19 samples, and they came from the United States, Italy and Spain. From T cells, B-cell-depleted T cells, or PBMCs came the material, which was cDNA or gDNA.

Trimming cost V 3 bases and J 5 bases, with 10 bases left between them. CDR1 and CDR2 (germline): SGHTA, FQGNSA. The length of the CDR3 is 13 residues. In the study's own analysis: Reference gene primer amplification gave estimated nucleated cell counts. Generated by immunoSEQ multiplex PCR, the TCRdb table keeps only in-frame clones and is missing some. The D gene and trimming were derived from the DNA, and the V and J assignments and clone size from that table. The table lists about 140,000 clones, about 86% of them singletons, with roughly 4.3% in the top ten. The rearrangement joins TRBV7-2 to TRBJ1-1; D is unresolved. Input material: peripheral blood. The sequence was obtained from a woman aged 35 to 49 with acute or convalescent COVID-19. CDR3 sequence reads: CASSFTGRTEAFF. The CDR3 DNA follows: TGTGCCAGCAGCTTCACGGGGAGGACTGAAGCTTTCTTT.